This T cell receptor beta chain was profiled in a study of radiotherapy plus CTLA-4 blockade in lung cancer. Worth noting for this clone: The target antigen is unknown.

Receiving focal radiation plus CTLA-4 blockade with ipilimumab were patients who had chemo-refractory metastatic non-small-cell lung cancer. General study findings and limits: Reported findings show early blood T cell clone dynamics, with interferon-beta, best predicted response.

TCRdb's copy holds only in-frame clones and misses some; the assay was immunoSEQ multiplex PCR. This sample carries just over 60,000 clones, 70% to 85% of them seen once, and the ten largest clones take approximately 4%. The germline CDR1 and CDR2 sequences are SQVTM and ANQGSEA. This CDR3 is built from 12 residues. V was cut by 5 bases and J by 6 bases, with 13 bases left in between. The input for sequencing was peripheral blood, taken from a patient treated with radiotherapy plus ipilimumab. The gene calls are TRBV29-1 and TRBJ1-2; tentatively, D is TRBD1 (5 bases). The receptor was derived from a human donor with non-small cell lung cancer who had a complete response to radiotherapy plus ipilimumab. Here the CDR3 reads CSVPLGLDGYTF. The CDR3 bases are TGCAGCGTTCCCTTGGGGCTTGATGGCTACACCTTC.